This TCR beta chain originates from a study of shared clonotypes between healthy human individuals. The CDR3 runs 16 residues. The V end was cut by 0 bases, the J end by 7 bases, with 20 bases between. The germline V gene encodes CDR1 SGHRS and CDR2 YFSETQ. Study-level results: Memory subsets had estimated richness that was generally smaller than that of naive subsets.

Genomic DNA (from each subset) was split evenly across several immunoSEQ plates. Profiling relied on immunoSEQ multiplex PCR, and the TCRdb table lists in-frame clones only, not all of them. The sample gives just under 350,000 clones, 70% to 75% of which show up once; 10% is in the top ten. The CD4+ fraction was divided into a CD45RA+ naive subset and a CD45RA-negative memory subset. Concerning this clone itself: Its cognate antigen is unknown.

J is TRBJ2-7 and V is TRBV5-1; maybe TRBD2 (5 bases). The sequencing input was memory CD4+ T cells sorted from blood. As for subset: CD45RA-negative fraction. The sequence came from a young man in good health. This chain's CDR3 is CASSLAIGLMLGEQYF. CDR3 in DNA: TGCGCCAGCAGCTTGGCCATAGGACTCATGTTGGGAGAGCAGTACTTC.